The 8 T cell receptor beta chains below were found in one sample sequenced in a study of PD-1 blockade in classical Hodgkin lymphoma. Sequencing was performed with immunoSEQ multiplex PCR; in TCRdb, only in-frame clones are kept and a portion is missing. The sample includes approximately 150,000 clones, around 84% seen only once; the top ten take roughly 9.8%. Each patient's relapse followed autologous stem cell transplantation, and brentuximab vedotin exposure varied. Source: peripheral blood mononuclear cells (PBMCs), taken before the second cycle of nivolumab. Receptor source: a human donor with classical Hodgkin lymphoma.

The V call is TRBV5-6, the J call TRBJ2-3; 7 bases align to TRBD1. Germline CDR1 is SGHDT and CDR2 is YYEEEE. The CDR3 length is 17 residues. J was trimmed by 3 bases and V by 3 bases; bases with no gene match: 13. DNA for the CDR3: TGTGCCAGCAGCTCTGCCGGCTGGACAGGTCGAACAGATACGCAGTATTTT. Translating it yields CASSSAGWTGRTDTQYF.

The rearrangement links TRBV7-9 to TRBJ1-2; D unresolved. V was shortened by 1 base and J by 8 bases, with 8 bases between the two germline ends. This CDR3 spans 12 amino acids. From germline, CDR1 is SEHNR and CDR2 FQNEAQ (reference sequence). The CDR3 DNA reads TGTGCCAGCAGCTTAGGGGCGGGAGGCTACACCTTC. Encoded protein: CASSLGAGGYTF.

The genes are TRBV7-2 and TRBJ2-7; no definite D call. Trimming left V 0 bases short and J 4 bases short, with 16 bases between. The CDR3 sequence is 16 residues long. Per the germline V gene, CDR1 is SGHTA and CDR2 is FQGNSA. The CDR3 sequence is CASSLAGPPTPYEQYF. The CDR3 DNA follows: TGTGCCAGCAGCTTAGCGGGTCCCCCTACCCCTTACGAGCAGTACTTC.

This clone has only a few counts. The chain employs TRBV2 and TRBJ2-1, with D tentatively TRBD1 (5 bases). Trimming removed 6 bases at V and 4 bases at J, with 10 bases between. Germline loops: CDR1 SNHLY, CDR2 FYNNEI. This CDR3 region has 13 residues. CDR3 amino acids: CASRPGHYNEQFF. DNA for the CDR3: TGTGCCAGCAGACCCGGACATTACAATGAGCAGTTCTTC.

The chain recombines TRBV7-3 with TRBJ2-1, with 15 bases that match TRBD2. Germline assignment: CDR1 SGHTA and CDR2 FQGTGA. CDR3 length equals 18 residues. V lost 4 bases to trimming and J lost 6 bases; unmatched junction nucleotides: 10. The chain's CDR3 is CASSSGTSGGTPSNEQFF. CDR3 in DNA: TGTGCCAGCAGCTCCGGGACTAGCGGGGGGACCCCTTCCAATGAGCAGTTCTTC.

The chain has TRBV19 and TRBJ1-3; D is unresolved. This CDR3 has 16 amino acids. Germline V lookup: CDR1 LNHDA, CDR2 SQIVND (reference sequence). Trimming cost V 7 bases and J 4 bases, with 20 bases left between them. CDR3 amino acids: CASIGRMTEHGNTIYF. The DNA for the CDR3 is TGTGCCAGTATCGGACGAATGACGGAGCACGGAAACACCATATATTTT.

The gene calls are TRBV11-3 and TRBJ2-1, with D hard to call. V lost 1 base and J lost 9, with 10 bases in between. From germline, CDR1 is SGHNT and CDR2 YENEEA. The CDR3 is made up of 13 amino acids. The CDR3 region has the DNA TGTGCCAGCAGCTTAGGGGTGGAAGTTGAGCAGTTCTTC. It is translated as CASSLGVEVEQFF.

CDR3 bases: TGTGCCAGCAGTTACCACAGGGAAATTAATGAAAAACTGTTTTTT. This translates into CASSYHREINEKLFF. The rearrangement links TRBV6-6 to TRBJ1-4, with D possibly being TRBD1 (6 bases). The V and J ends lost 2 bases and 4 bases respectively, with 11 bases between them. Looked up from germline, CDR1 is MNHNY and CDR2 is SVGAGI (reference sequence). The CDR3 consists of 15 residues.